These T cell receptor beta chains were read from a single sample in a study of immune heterogeneity within non-small cell lung tumors. A single record per CDR3 protein comes from TCRdb applying MiXCR to the multiplex PCR reads. The data contain 9,500 to 11,000 distinct CDR3 sequences, about 26% of them singletons. Sequenced: lung tumor tissue. The source of these receptors is a woman between 45 and 60 years old with non-small cell lung cancer. The CDR3 runs from the conserved cysteine through the conserved F or W. The D gene is left open where the match is weak. Only part of the rows carry a size: once, few, many, or a class if the clone is expanded.

size	D	V	J	CDR3	DNA
NA	TRBD2	TRBV7-9	TRBJ2-1	CASSPNETSGASYDEQFF	TGTGCCAGCAGCCCCAATGAGACTAGCGGGGCTTCCTACGATGAGCAGTTCTTC
few	NA	TRBV14	TRBJ2-1	CASSQRDLEQFF	TGTGCCAGCAGCCAACGGGACTTAGAGCAGTTCTTC
many	NA	TRBV19	TRBJ1-2	CASSIGQSSLYGYTF	TGTGCCAGTAGTATTGGACAGTCGAGCTTGTATGGCTACACCTTC
many	TRBD1	TRBV28	TRBJ1-4	CASSPGTGGREKLFF	TGTGCCAGCAGCCCTGGGACAGGGGGACGAGAAAAACTGTTTTTT
few	TRBD1	TRBV5-6	TRBJ1-2	CASSRTGGFYGYTF	TGTGCCAGCAGCAGGACAGGAGGTTTCTATGGCTACACCTTC
many	NA	TRBV28	TRBJ2-5	CASSSAWDQETQYF	TGTGCCAGCAGTTCCGCCTGGGATCAAGAGACCCAGTACTTC
medium-sized	NA	TRBV19	TRBJ1-5	CASRAGQHQPQHF	TGTGCCAGTAGAGCGGGACAACATCAGCCCCAGCATTTT
few	NA	TRBV7-6	TRBJ2-1	CASSLASKNRGEQFF	TGTGCCAGCAGCTTAGCCTCGAAAAACCGAGGTGAGCAGTTCTTC
medium-sized	NA	TRBV19	TRBJ1-5	CASRWGRGTTYSNQPQHF	TGTGCCAGTAGATGGGGGAGAGGTACCACCTATAGCAATCAGCCCCAGCATTTT
few	TRBD1	TRBV10-3	TRBJ1-6	CASSEQGASSPLHF	TGTGCCAGCAGTGAACAGGGGGCTTCCTCACCCCTCCACTTT
medium-sized	NA	TRBV20-1	TRBJ1-1	CSALEWGTEAFF	TGCAGTGCCCTAGAATGGGGAACTGAAGCTTTCTTT
many	NA	TRBV11-1	TRBJ2-3	CASSQDTYSTDTQYF	TGTGCCAGCAGCCAAGACACTTATAGCACAGATACGCAGTATTTT
NA	NA	TRBV2	TRBJ2-7	CDSSGDVPGEQYF	TGTGACAGCAGTGGGGACGTTCCCGGCGAGCAGTACTTC
many	NA	TRBV6-4	TRBJ1-2	CASSDSPHLGIRDYGYTF	TGTGCCAGCAGTGACTCGCCCCACCTGGGGATCCGGGACTATGGCTACACCTTC
many	NA	TRBV20-1	TRBJ2-3	CSAATGLGLTDTQYF	TGCAGTGCCGCGACAGGCCTGGGCTTGACAGATACGCAGTATTTT
medium-sized	TRBD1	TRBV28	TRBJ1-6	CASSSDREYSPLHF	TGTGCCAGCAGTTCGGACAGGGAGTATTCACCCCTCCACTTT
NA	TRBD1	TRBV10-2	TRBJ2-7	CASSEAQGVNYEQYF	TGCGCCAGCAGTGAGGCACAGGGGGTGAACTACGAGCAGTACTTC
many	TRBD1	TRBV2	TRBJ1-3	CASSEQGAYGNTIYF	TGTGCCAGCAGTGAACAGGGGGCTTATGGAAACACCATATATTTT
few	TRBD2	TRBV4-2	TRBJ2-5	CASSQDNPTGGTQYF	TGTGCCAGCAGCCAAGATAACCCGACGGGAGGGACCCAGTACTTC
many	NA	TRBV12-3/TRBV12-4	TRBJ2-7	CASSPGPGYEQYF	TGTGCCAGCAGTCCTGGGCCGGGCTACGAGCAGTACTTC
few	NA	TRBV3-1	TRBJ2-1	CASSQVSLANEQFF	TGTGCCAGCAGCCAAGTCTCCCTAGCCAATGAGCAGTTCTTC
NA	NA	TRBV6-1	TRBJ2-7	CATQAGTQGFYEQYF	TGTGCCACACAAGCCGGGACACAGGGTTTTTACGAGCAGTACTTC
NA	TRBD1	TRBV15	TRBJ1-4	CATSTRQGTVEKLFF	TGTGCCACCAGCACCAGACAGGGGACGGTTGAAAAACTGTTTTTT
NA	TRBD1	TRBV5-1	TRBJ2-7	CASSSRPGQGNEQYF	TGCGCCAGCAGCTCTAGGCCGGGACAGGGCAACGAGCAGTACTTC
few	NA	TRBV28	TRBJ2-1	CASSSPQGGRLYNEQFF	TGTGCCAGCAGTTCCCCCCAGGGGGGGAGACTGTACAATGAGCAGTTCTTC
medium-sized	TRBD1	TRBV5-1	TRBJ1-2	CASSWTGEMNGYTF	TGCGCCAGCAGCTGGACAGGGGAGATGAATGGCTACACCTTC
NA	TRBD2	TRBV24-1	TRBJ2-1	CATSDLAGVDNEQFF	TGTGCCACCAGTGATTTAGCGGGAGTGGACAATGAGCAGTTCTTC
many	TRBD1	TRBV11-1	TRBJ1-1	CASSWRRQGRGTEAFF	TGTGCCAGCAGCTGGAGGAGACAGGGTAGGGGGACTGAAGCTTTCTTT
medium-sized	TRBD1	TRBV6-5	TRBJ1-6	CASSYTTGEDSPLHF	TGTGCCAGCAGTTACACGACAGGGGAGGATTCACCCCTCCACTTT
many	TRBD2	TRBV28	TRBJ2-4	CASSYSSNRLAGFGTKNIQYF	TGTGCCAGCAGTTATTCTTCGAACCGCCTAGCGGGATTCGGAACCAAAAACATTCAGTACTTC
NA	TRBD1	TRBV7-8	TRBJ1-1	CESSVDRGNEAFF	TGTGAAAGCAGCGTAGACAGGGGTAATGAAGCTTTCTTT
many	TRBD1	TRBV20-1	TRBJ1-5	CSARGTGLVGQPQHF	TGCAGTGCTAGAGGGACAGGGCTTGTGGGGCAGCCCCAGCATTTT
medium-sized	TRBD1	TRBV20-1	TRBJ1-2	CSAYIPGQGYGYTF	TGCAGTGCTTATATCCCGGGACAGGGCTATGGCTACACCTTC
many	NA	TRBV15	TRBJ2-7	CATSRTLGGIEQYF	TGTGCCACCAGCAGGACTCTCGGAGGTATCGAGCAGTACTTC
medium-sized	TRBD2	TRBV20-1	TRBJ2-2	CSAEGPSGADGELFF	TGCAGTGCAGAGGGGCCTAGCGGGGCTGACGGGGAGCTGTTTTTT
many	TRBD1	TRBV20-1	TRBJ1-5	CSARRQGIGQPQHF	TGCAGTGCTAGGAGACAGGGGATTGGTCAGCCCCAGCATTTT